This passage covers 4 T cell receptor beta chains from one sample sequenced in a study of siplizumab effects on memory and regulatory T cells (dated by TCRdb to between 2017 and 2020). The method was the immunoSEQ multiplex PCR assay. TCRdb re-hosts the immuneACCESS table, in-frame sequences only. Its copies lack some clones; in the studies checked, an unresolved V gene accounts for under half of them, and the cause for the rest is not known. The sample table shows about 87,000 clones, and about 90% are seen once. The ten top clones hold 15% of the sample. The sequencing sample was made of CD4+ T cells sorted from blood. All receptors come from a human donor in good health.

The chain combines TRBV6-5 with TRBJ1-5; no firm D call. This CDR3 comprises 14 residues. Germline CDR1 reads MNHEY; CDR2 reads SVGAGI. V gave up 6 bases and J gave up 4 bases, with 13 bases separating them. CDR3 sequence (DNA): TGTGCCAGCAGCCCCGCCAGTAGAAATCAGCCCCAGCATTTT. This gives the protein CASSPASRNQPQHF.

The CDR3 loop is CASSPGTGYQPQHF. Written as DNA, the CDR3 is TGCGCCAGCAGCCCCGGGACAGGGTATCAGCCCCAGCATTTT. The chain is built from TRBV5-1 and TRBJ1-5, with 9 positions matching TRBD1. Germline V gene sequence: CDR1 SGHRS, CDR2 YFSETQ. J was trimmed by 5 bases and V by 4 bases; bases with no gene match: 4. The CDR3 has 14 amino acids.

The chain carries TRBV5-1 and TRBJ1-2; 7 bases line up with TRBD1. The CDR3 has 16 amino acids. V lost 2 bases, J lost 1 base, and 8 bases stayed unmatched. Germline V gene lookup returns CDR1 SGHRS and CDR2 YFSETQ. The CDR3 reads CASSFGRGVRNYGYTF. The CDR3 DNA reads TGCGCCAGCAGCTTCGGCAGGGGGGTACGTAACTATGGCTACACCTTC. Full variable domain (rest looked up from reference TRBV5-1 and TRBJ1-2): KAGVTQTPRYLIKTRGQQVTLSCSPISGHRSVSWYQQTPGQGLQFLFEYFSETQRNKGNFPGRFSGRQFSNSRSEMNVSTLELGDSALYLCASSFGRGVRNYGYTFGSGTRLTVV.

This clone was observed once. The chain has TRBV7-9 and TRBJ1-6; 7 nucleotides match TRBD1. The germline V gene encodes CDR1 SEHNR and CDR2 FQNEAQ (reference sequence). J was trimmed by 10 bases and V by 4 bases; bases with no gene match: 10. The CDR3 sequence is 15 residues long. Written as DNA, the CDR3 is TGTGCCAGCAGCTCCTGGACAGGAACGAGATCACCCCTCCACTTT. Its protein product is CASSSWTGTRSPLHF.